This T cell receptor beta chain was found in a study of cytomegalovirus exposure and HLA in healthy donors. Healthy bone marrow donors made up the cohort. PCR amplification relied on 60 Vbeta primers (plus 13 Jbeta primers). In the study's own analysis: Roughly 11 million shared chains were among tens of millions of unique TCR beta chains counted in a later analysis. Here immunoSEQ multiplex PCR was the method, and the copy in TCRdb shows in-frame clones only, minus some. From that table come the V and J calls and clone size; the DNA was used to work out D and trimming. The table includes over 120,000 clones, approximately 82% detected once. The V end was cut by 4 bases, the J end by 7 bases, with 11 bases between. Germline loops: CDR1 SGDLS, CDR2 YYNGEE. The CDR3 contains 13 residues. The study, taken as a whole, reports: Donors were assumed by presence/absence analyses to have roughly uniform sequencing depth.

As regards this clone: Its antigen is unknown.

This chain uses TRBV9 with TRBJ2-2; D might be TRBD2 (5 bases). The sample was PBMCs. The receptor was isolated from a woman in her sixties or seventies in good health and CMV-seropositive. The CDR3 region is CASSSGPIGELFF. In DNA, the CDR3 is TGTGCCAGCAGCAGCGGCCCAATCGGGGAGCTGTTTTTT.